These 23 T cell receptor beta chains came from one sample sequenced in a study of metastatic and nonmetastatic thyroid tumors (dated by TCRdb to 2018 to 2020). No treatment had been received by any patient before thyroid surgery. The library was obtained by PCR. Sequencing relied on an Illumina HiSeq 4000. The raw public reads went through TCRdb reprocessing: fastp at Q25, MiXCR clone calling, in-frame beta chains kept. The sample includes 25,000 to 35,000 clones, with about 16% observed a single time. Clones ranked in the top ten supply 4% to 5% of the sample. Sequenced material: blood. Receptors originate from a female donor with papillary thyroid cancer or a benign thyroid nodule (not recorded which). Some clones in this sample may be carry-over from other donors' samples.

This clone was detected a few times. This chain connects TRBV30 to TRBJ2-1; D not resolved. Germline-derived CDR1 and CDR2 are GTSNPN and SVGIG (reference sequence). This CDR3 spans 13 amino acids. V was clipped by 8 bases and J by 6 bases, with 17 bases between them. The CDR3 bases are TGTGCCGGATCATTTAGTTTTACCAATGAGCAGTTCTTC. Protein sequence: CAGSFSFTNEQFF.

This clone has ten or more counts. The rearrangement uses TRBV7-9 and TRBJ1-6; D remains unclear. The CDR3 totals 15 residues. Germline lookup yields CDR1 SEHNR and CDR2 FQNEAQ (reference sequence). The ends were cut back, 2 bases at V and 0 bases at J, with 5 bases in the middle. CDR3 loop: CASSLQSSYNSPLHF. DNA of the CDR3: TGTGCCAGCAGCTTACAGAGCTCCTATAATTCACCCCTCCACTTT.

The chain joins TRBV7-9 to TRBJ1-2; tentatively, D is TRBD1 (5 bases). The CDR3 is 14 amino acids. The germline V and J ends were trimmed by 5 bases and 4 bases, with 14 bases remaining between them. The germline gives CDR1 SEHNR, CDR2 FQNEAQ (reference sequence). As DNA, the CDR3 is TGTGCCAGCAGCGACAGAGACGGACTCTATGGCTACACCTTC. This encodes CASSDRDGLYGYTF.

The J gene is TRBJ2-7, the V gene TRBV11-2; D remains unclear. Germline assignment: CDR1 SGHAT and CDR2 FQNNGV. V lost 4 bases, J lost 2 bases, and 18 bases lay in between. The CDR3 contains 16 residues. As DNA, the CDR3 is TGTGCCAGCAGCTCCCCCCGTCACACGTCGGCCTACGAGCAGTACTTC. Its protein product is CASSSPRHTSAYEQYF.

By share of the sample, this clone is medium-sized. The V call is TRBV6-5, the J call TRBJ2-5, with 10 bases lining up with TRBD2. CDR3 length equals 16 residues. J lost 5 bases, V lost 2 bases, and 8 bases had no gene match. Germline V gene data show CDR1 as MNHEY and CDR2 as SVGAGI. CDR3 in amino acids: CASSYLAGVNGETQYF. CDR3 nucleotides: TGTGCCAGCAGTTACCTAGCGGGGGTAAATGGGGAGACCCAGTACTTC.

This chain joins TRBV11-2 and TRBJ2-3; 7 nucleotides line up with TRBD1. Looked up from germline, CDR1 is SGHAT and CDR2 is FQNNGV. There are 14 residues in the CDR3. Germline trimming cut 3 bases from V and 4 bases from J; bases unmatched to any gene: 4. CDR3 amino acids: CASSFNRGSDTQYF. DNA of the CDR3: TGTGCCAGCAGCTTTAACAGGGGATCAGATACGCAGTATTTT. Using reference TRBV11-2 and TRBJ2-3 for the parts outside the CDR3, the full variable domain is EAGVAQSPRYKIIEKRQSVAFWCNPISGHATLYWYQQILGQGPKLLIQFQNNGVVDDSQLPKDRFSAERLKGVDSTLKIQPAKLEDSAVYLCASSFNRGSDTQYFGPGTRLTVL.

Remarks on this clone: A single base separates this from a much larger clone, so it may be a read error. CDR3: CASSLGGQFTDTQCF. In nucleotides, the CDR3 is TGTGCTAGCAGCTTAGGGGGACAGTTCACAGATACGCAGTGTTTT. This chain connects TRBV7-7 to TRBJ2-3; TRBD1 matches 7 bases. CDR3 size: 15 residues. Germline CDR1 SSHAT, CDR2 FNYEAQ (reference sequence).

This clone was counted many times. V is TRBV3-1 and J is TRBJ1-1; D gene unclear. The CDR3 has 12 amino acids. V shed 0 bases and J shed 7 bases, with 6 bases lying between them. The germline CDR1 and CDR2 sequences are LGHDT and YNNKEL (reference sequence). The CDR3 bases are TGTGCCAGCAGCCAAGACAGACATGAAGCTTTCTTT. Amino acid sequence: CASSQDRHEAFF.

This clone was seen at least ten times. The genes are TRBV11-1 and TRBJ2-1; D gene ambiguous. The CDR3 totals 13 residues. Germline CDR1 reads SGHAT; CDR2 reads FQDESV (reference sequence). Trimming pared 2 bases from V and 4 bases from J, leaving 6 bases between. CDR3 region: CASSLLEYNEQFF. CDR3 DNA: TGTGCCAGCAGCTTATTGGAATACAATGAGCAGTTCTTC.

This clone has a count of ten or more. The CDR3 region is CATSRTLGQGFTGELFF. CDR3 bases: TGTGCCACCAGCAGAACGTTAGGACAGGGGTTCACCGGGGAGCTGTTTTTT. The chain has TRBV15 and TRBJ2-2; 9 positions match TRBD1. V lost 2 bases to trimming and J lost 4 bases; unmatched junction nucleotides: 8. The CDR3 runs to 17 residues. Germline CDR1 reads LNHNV; CDR2 reads YYDKDF (reference sequence).

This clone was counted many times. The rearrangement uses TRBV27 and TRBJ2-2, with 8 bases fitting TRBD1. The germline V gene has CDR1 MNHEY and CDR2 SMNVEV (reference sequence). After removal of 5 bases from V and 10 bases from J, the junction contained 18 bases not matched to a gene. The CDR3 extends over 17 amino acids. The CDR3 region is CASSTDRVIDGRLELFF. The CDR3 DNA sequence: TGTGCCAGCAGTACGGACAGGGTTATAGATGGTCGTTTGGAGCTGTTTTTT.

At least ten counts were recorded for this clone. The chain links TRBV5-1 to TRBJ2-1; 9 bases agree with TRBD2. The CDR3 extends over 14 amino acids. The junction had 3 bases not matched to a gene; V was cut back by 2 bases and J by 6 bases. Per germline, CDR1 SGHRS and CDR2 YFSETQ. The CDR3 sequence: CASSFTAGGNEQFF. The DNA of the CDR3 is TGCGCCAGCAGCTTTACAGCGGGGGGCAATGAGCAGTTCTTC.

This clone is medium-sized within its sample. The CDR3 DNA sequence: TGTGCCAGCAGTATAACAACCCGGGACGAGCAGTACTTC. The encoded protein is CASSITTRDEQYF. This chain uses TRBV6-1 with TRBJ2-7; D ambiguous. Trimming took off 5 bases at V and 5 bases at J, with 13 bases between the two ends. Germline assignment: CDR1 MNHNS and CDR2 SASEGT. CDR3 size: 13 residues.

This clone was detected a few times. The CDR3 sequence: CASSPTGAPLHF. CDR3 sequence (DNA): TGTGCCAGCAGTCCGACAGGAGCACCCCTCCACTTT. J is TRBJ1-6 and V is TRBV6-1; D perhaps matches TRBD1 (6 bases). CDR1 is MNHNS, CDR2 SASEGT, per germline. The CDR3 totals 12 residues. Deletions cut 5 bases from V and 11 bases from J, with 10 bases between.

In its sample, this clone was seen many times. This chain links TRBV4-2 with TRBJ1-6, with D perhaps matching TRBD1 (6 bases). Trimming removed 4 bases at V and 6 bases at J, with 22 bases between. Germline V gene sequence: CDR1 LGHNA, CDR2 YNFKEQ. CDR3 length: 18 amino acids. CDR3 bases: TGTGCCAGCAGCCCCCAAGGAGTAGGGGGGGTCACTAATTCACCCCTCCACTTT. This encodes CASSPQGVGGVTNSPLHF.

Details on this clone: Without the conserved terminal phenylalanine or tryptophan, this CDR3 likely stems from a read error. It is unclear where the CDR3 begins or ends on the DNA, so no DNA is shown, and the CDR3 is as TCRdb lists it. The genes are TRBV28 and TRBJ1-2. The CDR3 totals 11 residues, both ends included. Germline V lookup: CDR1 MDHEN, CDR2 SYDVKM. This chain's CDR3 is CASIDSSPSEV.

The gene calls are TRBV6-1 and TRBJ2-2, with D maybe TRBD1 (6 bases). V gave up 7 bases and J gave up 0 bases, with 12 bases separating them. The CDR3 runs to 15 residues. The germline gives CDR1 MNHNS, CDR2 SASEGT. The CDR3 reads CASTFGTPNTGELFF. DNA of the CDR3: TGTGCCAGCACATTCGGGACACCGAACACCGGGGAGCTGTTTTTT.

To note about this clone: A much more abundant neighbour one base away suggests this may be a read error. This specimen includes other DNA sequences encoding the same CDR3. In DNA form, the CDR3 reads TGTGCCAGCTCATCCGGGACAGGTGTGGACTCACCCCTCCACTTT. Translation: CASSSGTGVDSPLHF. J is TRBJ1-6 and V is TRBV18; 8 bases align to TRBD1. CDR3 length equals 15 residues. Trimming removed 5 bases from V and 10 bases from J; junction bases left unmatched: 10. Germline V gives CDR1 KGHSH, CDR2 LQKENI.

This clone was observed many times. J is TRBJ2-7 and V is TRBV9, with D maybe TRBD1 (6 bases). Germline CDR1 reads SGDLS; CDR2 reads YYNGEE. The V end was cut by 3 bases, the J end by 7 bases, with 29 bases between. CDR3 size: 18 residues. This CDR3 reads CASSADRSVGGWYEEQYF. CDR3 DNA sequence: TGTGCCAGCAGCGCAGACAGGTCTGTTGGGGGTTGGTACGAGGAGCAGTACTTC. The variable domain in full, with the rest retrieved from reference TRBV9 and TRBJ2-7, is DSGVTQTPKHLITATGQRVTLRCSPRSGDLSVYWYQQSLDQGLQFLIQYYNGEERAKGNILERFSAQQFPDLHSELNLSSLELGDSALYFCASSADRSVGGWYEEQYFGPGTRLTVT.

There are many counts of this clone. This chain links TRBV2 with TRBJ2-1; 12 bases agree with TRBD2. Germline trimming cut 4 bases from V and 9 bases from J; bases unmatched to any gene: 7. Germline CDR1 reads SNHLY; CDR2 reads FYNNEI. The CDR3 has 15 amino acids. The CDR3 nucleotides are TGTGCCAGCAGTGCAACTAGCGGGGGGTGGGGTGAGCAGTTCTTC. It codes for CASSATSGGWGEQFF.

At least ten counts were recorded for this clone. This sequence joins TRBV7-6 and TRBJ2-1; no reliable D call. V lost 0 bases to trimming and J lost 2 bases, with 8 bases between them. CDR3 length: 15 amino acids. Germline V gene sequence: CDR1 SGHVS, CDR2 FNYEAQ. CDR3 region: CASSLASRAYNEQFF. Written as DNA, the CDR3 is TGTGCCAGCAGCTTAGCGTCGCGAGCCTACAATGAGCAGTTCTTC. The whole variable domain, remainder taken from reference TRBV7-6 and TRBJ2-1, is GAGVSQSPRYKVTKRGQDVALRCDPISGHVSLYWYRQALGQGPEFLTYFNYEAQQDKSGLPNDRFSAERPEGSISTLTIQRTEQRDSAMYRCASSLASRAYNEQFFGPGTRLTVL.

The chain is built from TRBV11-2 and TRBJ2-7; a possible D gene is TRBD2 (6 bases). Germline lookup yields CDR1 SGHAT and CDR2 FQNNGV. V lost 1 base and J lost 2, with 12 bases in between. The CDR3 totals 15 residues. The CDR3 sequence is CASSLVGSKAYEQYF. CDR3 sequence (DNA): TGTGCCAGCAGCTTAGTCGGGAGTAAGGCCTACGAGCAGTACTTC.

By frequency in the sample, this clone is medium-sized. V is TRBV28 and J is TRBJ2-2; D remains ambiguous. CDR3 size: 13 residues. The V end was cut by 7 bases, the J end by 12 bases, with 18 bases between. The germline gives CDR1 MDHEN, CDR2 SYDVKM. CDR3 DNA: TGTGCCAGCACCCCCGGGCAAGAGAGAAAGCTGTTTTTT. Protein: CASTPGQERKLFF.